This entry features one T cell receptor beta chain sequence. Its antigen is not identified. The data derive from a study of cytomegalovirus exposure and HLA in healthy donors. The CDR3 loop spans 13 amino acids. Germline V gene lookup returns CDR1 MNHNY and CDR2 SVGAGI (reference sequence). The germline V and J ends were trimmed by 6 bases and 3 bases, with 9 bases remaining between them. Study-level results: In vitro, a few CMV-associated chains proved specific for CMV antigens. In a later analysis, donors in an Asian-associated ancestry cluster reportedly had fewer N-insertions in productive TCRs than the cohort mean.

The PCR had 60 Vbeta and 13 Jbeta primers. Using immunoSEQ multiplex PCR, the repertoire was profiled, and TCRdb retains in-frame clones only, with some absent. This sample carries some 150,000 clones, almost 80% of them seen once, and the ten largest clones take roughly 1.3%. Sequenced input: PBMCs. The V call is TRBV6-6, the J call TRBJ1-3; D gene ambiguous. The TCR was taken from a woman in her forties or fifties in good health and CMV-seronegative. The CDR3 reads CASSPPGGNTIYF. The CDR3 DNA is TGTGCCAGCAGCCCCCCCGGTGGAAACACCATATATTTT.